This T cell receptor (beta chain) emerged from a study of cytotoxic CD8 clonotypes in ibrutinib-treated CLL. From germline, CDR1 is SGHRS and CDR2 YFSETQ. This CDR3 spans 15 amino acids. V dropped 2 bases and J dropped 0 bases, with 6 bases sitting between them. General study points: Once treatment began, public clonotypes, which were uncommon, contracted or stayed stable.

Comments on this clone: Antigen unknown.

Sequenced by immunoSEQ multiplex PCR; TCRdb stores in-frame clones only, minus some. Altogether about 150,000 clones are present, over 60% being singletons, with the ten largest covering around 13%. This specimen consisted of PBMCs, obtained after 12 months of ibrutinib treatment. The sequence derives from a human donor with chronic lymphocytic leukemia. This chain joins TRBV5-1 and TRBJ2-6; no clear D gene. The CDR3 DNA reads TGCGCCAGCAGCTTACAGTACTCTGGGGCCAACGTCCTGACTTTC. Translating gives CASSLQYSGANVLTF.